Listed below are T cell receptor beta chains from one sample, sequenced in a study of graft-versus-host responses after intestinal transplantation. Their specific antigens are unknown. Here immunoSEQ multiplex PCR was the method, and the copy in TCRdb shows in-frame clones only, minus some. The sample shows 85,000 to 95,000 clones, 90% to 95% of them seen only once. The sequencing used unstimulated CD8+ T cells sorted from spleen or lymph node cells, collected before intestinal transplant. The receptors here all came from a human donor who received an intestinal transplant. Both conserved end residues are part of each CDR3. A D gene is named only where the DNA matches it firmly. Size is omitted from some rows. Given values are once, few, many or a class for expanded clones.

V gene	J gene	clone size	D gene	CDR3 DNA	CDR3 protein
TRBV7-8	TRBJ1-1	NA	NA	TGTGCCAGCAGCTTGACACAGGGTTTCACTGAAGCTTTCTTT	CASSLTQGFTEAFF
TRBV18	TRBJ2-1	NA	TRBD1	TGTGCCAGCTCACCATTTCAGGGGGATGAGCAGTTCTTC	CASSPFQGDEQFF
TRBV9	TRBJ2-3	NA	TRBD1	TGTGCCAGCAGCACAGGGGACACAGATACGCAGTATTTT	CASSTGDTDTQYF
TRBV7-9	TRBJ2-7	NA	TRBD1	TGTGCCAGCAGCTCTACGACAGGGGATGACTACGAGCAGTACTTC	CASSSTTGDDYEQYF
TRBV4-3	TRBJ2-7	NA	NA	TGCGCCAGCAGCCCCAGTGAAGGCAGGGCTGGGTACGAGCAGTACTTC	CASSPSEGRAGYEQYF
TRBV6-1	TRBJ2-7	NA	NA	TGTGCCAGCAGCCCAGGGGTGGCCTACGAGCAGTACTTC	CASSPGVAYEQYF
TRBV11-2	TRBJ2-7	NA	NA	TGTGCCAGCAGCTTGGGCAGGTCCTACGAGCAGTACTTC	CASSLGRSYEQYF
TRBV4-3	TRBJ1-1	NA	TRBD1	TGCGCCAGCAGCCAAGATCGGGGACAGGGAACCCCCGCTTTCTTT	CASSQDRGQGTPAFF
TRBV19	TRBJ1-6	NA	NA	TGTGCCAGTAGTATGGTCAGGGTGGACAATTCACCCCTCCACTTT	CASSMVRVDNSPLHF
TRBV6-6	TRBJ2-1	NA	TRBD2	TGTGCCAGCAGTCGCGGGGGGGCCTACAATGAGCAGTTCTTC	CASSRGGAYNEQFF
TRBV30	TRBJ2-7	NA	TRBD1	TGTGCCTTGCTCCATTCCGGGACAGGGTCCTACGAGCAGTACTTC	CALLHSGTGSYEQYF
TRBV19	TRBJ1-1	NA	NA	TGTGCCAGTAGTGAGACGACGGACATGAACACTGAAGCTTTCTTT	CASSETTDMNTEAFF
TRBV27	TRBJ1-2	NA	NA	TGTGCCAGCAGTTATAAGGGGGTTCGGGGCTACACCTTC	CASSYKGVRGYTF
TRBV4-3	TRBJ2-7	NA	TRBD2	TGCGCCAGCAGCCAAGTTCAGACTAGCATCTCCGAGCAGTACTTC	CASSQVQTSISEQYF
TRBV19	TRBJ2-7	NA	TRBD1	TGTGCCAGTGCACAGGGGTCCGAGCAGTACTTC	CASAQGSEQYF
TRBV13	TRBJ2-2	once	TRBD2	TGTGCCAGCAGCCCCGTCCCGGGGGGGGAGAGCACCGGGGAGCTGTTTTTT	CASSPVPGGESTGELFF
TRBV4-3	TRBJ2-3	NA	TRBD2	TGCGCCAGCAGCCAAGATGCAGCGGGGGGGCCTCTAGATACGCAGTATTTT	CASSQDAAGGPLDTQYF
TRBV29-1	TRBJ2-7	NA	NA	TGCAGCGTTGATGGGGCAGGGAATCCCTACGAGCAGTACTTC	CSVDGAGNPYEQYF
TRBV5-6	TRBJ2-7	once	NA	TGTGCCAGCAGTCAATTAAGGACTGAATCATACGAGCAGTACTTC	CASSQLRTESYEQYF
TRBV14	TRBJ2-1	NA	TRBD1	TGTGCCAGCAGCCAAGTTAGGGGACAGGGGACTTACAATGAGCAGTTCTTC	CASSQVRGQGTYNEQFF
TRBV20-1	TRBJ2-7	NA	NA	TGCAGTGCTAGAGTAGTTAACGAGCAGTACTTC	CSARVVNEQYF
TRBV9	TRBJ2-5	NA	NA	TGTGCCAGCAGCGTATCGGGAGCTCAAGAGACCCAGTACTTC	CASSVSGAQETQYF
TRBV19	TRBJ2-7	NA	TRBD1	TGTGCCAGTAGTACCCGGACAGGCGCCTACGAGCAGTACTTC	CASSTRTGAYEQYF
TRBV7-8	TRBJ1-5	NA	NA	TGTGCCAGCAGCTCTACAGCAGAGCAGCAGCCCCAGCATTTT	CASSSTAEQQPQHF
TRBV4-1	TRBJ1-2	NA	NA	TGCGCCAGCAGCGGCGGGGCGAACTATGGCTACACCTTC	CASSGGANYGYTF